This section outlines one TCR beta chain sequence together with its context. Only in-frame clones appear in the TCRdb table, and some are missing; sequencing was by immunoSEQ multiplex PCR. Of some 250,000 clones in the sample, roughly 90% were seen once. The sample originates from a study of blood T cell repertoires in COVID-19. The wider study: Both acute and convalescent COVID-19 samples were obtained from the United States, Italy and Spain.

Researchers sorted participants into cohorts using their self-reported clinical history. For recovered donors of Cohort 3, there were two negative PCRs, clearance, or symptom resolution. Input material: PBMCs or T cells enriched from blood (not recorded which). The clonotype comes from a man aged 40-49 years who had recovered from COVID-19.

The CDR3 nucleotides are TGTGCCTCACCGTTGGACTTTATAATACTTTCCTATGGCTACACCTTC. Protein product: CASPLDFIILSYGYTF. The chain carries TRBV15 and TRBJ1-2; D unclear. CDR1 is LNHNV and CDR2 is YYDKDF in the germline V gene (reference sequence). This CDR3 is built from 16 residues. Between the trimmed V and J ends, which lost 11 bases and 4 bases, there was a span of 26 bases. The variable domain in full, completed from reference TRBV15 and TRBJ1-2, reads DAMVIQNPRYQVTQFGKPVTLSCSQTLNHNVMYWYQQKSSQAPKLLFHYYDKDFNNEADTPDNFQSRRPNTSFCFLDIRSPGLGDTAMYLCASPLDFIILSYGYTFGSGTRLTVV.